This T cell receptor (beta chain) was recovered during a study of T cell responses to AZD1222 COVID-19 vaccine. General observations from the study: Two AZD1222 administrations were followed by greater Spike-specific TCR breadth and depth.

Turning to this clone: Its antigen is unidentified.

The assay was immunoSEQ multiplex PCR, and TCRdb's table has in-frame clones only and misses some. The profile covers about 150,000 clones, with 85% to 95% appearing a single time and roughly 7% taken by the ten largest. V lost 3 bases and J lost 7, with 12 bases in between. This CDR3 spans 14 amino acids. Germline V gene lookup returns CDR1 SGHTA and CDR2 FQGNSA. The sequences come from peripheral blood, collected 28 days after the second AZD1222 dose. The sequence was collected from an adult who received the AZD1222 COVID-19 vaccine. The chain combines TRBV7-2 with TRBJ2-2; D is unresolved. The CDR3 region is CASSFRMSYGELFF. The CDR3 region has the DNA TGTGCCAGCAGCTTTCGTATGTCCTACGGGGAGCTGTTTTTT.